The rows below give T cell receptor beta chains drawn from one sample of a study of shared clonotypes between healthy human individuals. Some clones are missing from TCRdb's copy, which holds only in-frame ones; the method was immunoSEQ multiplex PCR. The table lists approximately 980,000 clones, around 80% of them singletons, with nearly 1.5% in the top ten. The sample comprised memory CD4+ T cells sorted from blood. The receptor source for this set is a man younger than 30 in good health. Each CDR3 is given with its conserved first and last residue. The order of the fields is J gene, D gene, V gene, clone size, CDR3 DNA, CDR3 protein. D genes are given only for firm matches. The listing skips clone size in some rows; elsewhere it reads once, few, many or a size class.

TRBJ2-7	-	TRBV5-1	once	TGCGCCAGCAGCCCCGGAGGAACAGGGTTCTACGAGCAGTACTTC	CASSPGGTGFYEQYF
TRBJ2-3	TRBD2	TRBV29-1	-	TGCAGCGTTGAAGGTCTAGCGGGGGGGCCTACCAACACAGATACGCAGTATTTT	CSVEGLAGGPTNTDTQYF
TRBJ2-3	-	TRBV19	-	TGTGCCAGCAGACAAAGGGGCACAGATACGCAGTATTTT	CASRQRGTDTQYF
TRBJ2-7	-	TRBV2	once	TGTGCCAGCAGTGAACTCGTGGGAGTAGCCGAGCAGTACTTC	CASSELVGVAEQYF
TRBJ1-2	TRBD1	TRBV18	-	TGTGCCAGCTCACCATTGACGCAGGGGGATGGCTACACCTTC	CASSPLTQGDGYTF
TRBJ1-4	-	TRBV6-1	-	TGTGCCAGCAGTGAAACTCCAGCAACTAATGAAAAACTGTTTTTT	CASSETPATNEKLFF
TRBJ1-1	TRBD1	TRBV6-1	-	TGTGCCAGCAGGGGACAGTACACTGAAGCTTTCTTT	CASRGQYTEAFF
TRBJ1-2	TRBD1	TRBV28	-	TGTGCCAGCAGTACGGGACAGGGGATCCGTGGCTACACCTTC	CASSTGQGIRGYTF
TRBJ1-1	-	TRBV9	-	TGTGCCAGCAGCGCCGGGGGGTTGTCCAACACTGAAGCTTTCTTT	CASSAGGLSNTEAFF
TRBJ1-4	TRBD1	TRBV7-8	-	TGTGCCAGCAGCAAAGGGCAGGGGGGAACTAATGAAAAACTGTTTTTT	CASSKGQGGTNEKLFF
TRBJ2-5	-	TRBV15	-	TGTGCCACCAGCCTTGGGGCTGGGGAGACCCAGTACTTC	CATSLGAGETQYF
TRBJ2-4	-	TRBV6-5	-	TGTGCCAGCAGTTACTTTGGGGTTCAGTACTTC	CASSYFGVQYF
TRBJ2-3	TRBD2	TRBV2	few	TGTGCCAGTAGAAGGGACCAAGCGGGAGCGCAGTATTTT	CASRRDQAGAQYF
TRBJ2-7	-	TRBV30	-	TGTGCCTGGAGTGGGGACTCCCTCTACGAGCAGTACTTC	CAWSGDSLYEQYF
TRBJ2-5	-	TRBV2	many	TGTGCCAGCGGAGGGGGACAATCGTACCAAGAGACCCAGTACTTC	CASGGGQSYQETQYF
TRBJ2-5	-	TRBV29-1	-	TGCAGCGTTGCACAGGGTGGGGTGGAGACCCAGTACTTC	CSVAQGGVETQYF
TRBJ2-1	TRBD2	TRBV7-9	-	TGTGCCAGCAGCTTCGGAAGAACGGGAGGTGAGCAGTTCTTC	CASSFGRTGGEQFF
TRBJ2-7	TRBD1	TRBV9	-	TGTGCCAGCAGCAGGGACAGGGATTTCGAGCAGTACTTC	CASSRDRDFEQYF
TRBJ1-4	-	TRBV19	once	TGTGCCAGTAGTATAGTCTTGGGGGAGTTCGAAAAACTGTTTTTT	CASSIVLGEFEKLFF
TRBJ2-7	TRBD1	TRBV14	-	TGTGCCAGCAGCCAACTGGGACAGTACGAGCAGTACTTC	CASSQLGQYEQYF
TRBJ2-5	-	TRBV5-1	-	TGCGCCAGCAGTTTTGCCATAGGGAATCTCGAGACCCAGTACTTC	CASSFAIGNLETQYF
TRBJ1-4	-	TRBV9	-	TGTGCCAGCAACTCAGGCGACACAACTAATGAAAAACTGTTTTTT	CASNSGDTTNEKLFF
TRBJ2-2	TRBD1	TRBV19	-	TGTGCCAGTACCAGGACAGGATTGAACACCGGGGAGCTGTTTTTT	CASTRTGLNTGELFF
TRBJ1-1	-	TRBV5-1	-	TGCGCCAGCAGCTTGGAAGGCAGCTCGGTGGCTGAAGCTTTCTTT	CASSLEGSSVAEAFF
TRBJ2-3	TRBD1	TRBV7-6	-	TGTGCCAGCAGCCGGGACAGGTCCCCAGATACGCAGTATTTT	CASSRDRSPDTQYF
TRBJ2-2	TRBD2	TRBV11-3	-	TGTGCCAGCAGCGGGGAGCGGGAGAAGGCCGGGGAGCTGTTTTTT	CASSGEREKAGELFF
TRBJ1-2	TRBD1	TRBV6-5	-	TGTGCCAGCAGACGACAGGGAACTAACTATGGCTACACCTTC	CASRRQGTNYGYTF
TRBJ1-1	-	TRBV18	-	TGTGCCAGCTCACCAGGGGCAGGTTTGAACACTGAAGCTTTCTTT	CASSPGAGLNTEAFF
TRBJ2-7	TRBD2	TRBV5-1	few	TGCGCCAGCAGGACTAGCGGGGGGGCCGAGCAGTACTTC	CASRTSGGAEQYF
TRBJ2-1	-	TRBV5-1	-	TGCGCCAGCAGCTTATCTGACTCTAGAGCCAATGAGCAGTTCTTC	CASSLSDSRANEQFF
TRBJ2-5	TRBD1	TRBV9	-	TGTGCCAGCAGCCCCCGGACAGGGGGTACCTTCCAAGAGACCCAGTACTTC	CASSPRTGGTFQETQYF
TRBJ2-7	-	TRBV4-1	-	TGCGCCAGCAGCCAAGGATCTGGGGGACCCCCTTACGAGCAGTACTTC	CASSQGSGGPPYEQYF
TRBJ1-6	-	TRBV19	-	TGTGCCAGTAGTATGCCGGGAGTGACCCTCCACTTT	CASSMPGVTLHF
TRBJ2-6	-	TRBV28	-	TGTGCCAGCAGTCGTAATGAGAGGTCGGGGGCCAACGTCCTGACTTTC	CASSRNERSGANVLTF
TRBJ1-2	TRBD1	TRBV7-9	many	TGTGCCAGCAGCTCTGGGACAGGGCTGGCCTATGGCTACACCTTC	CASSSGTGLAYGYTF
TRBJ1-3	-	TRBV5-6	-	TGTGCCAGCAGCTTGGTCGACGTTCCTGGAAACACCATATATTTT	CASSLVDVPGNTIYF
TRBJ2-2	-	TRBV6-4	-	TGTGCCAGCAGTGACGAGAAAACTCTTAACACCGGGGAGCTGTTTTTT	CASSDEKTLNTGELFF
TRBJ1-1	-	TRBV9	-	TGTGCCAGCAGCCCCGATGTTCAGGGAGGCGGAACTCGGGTGGACACTGAAGCTTTCTTT	CASSPDVQGGGTRVDTEAFF
TRBJ2-1	TRBD2	TRBV2	few	TGTGCCGGAGCCGGGACTAGCGGGGCTGAGCAGTTCTTC	CAGAGTSGAEQFF
TRBJ2-2	-	TRBV18	-	TGTGCCAGCTCACCACCGCGACAGAACACCGGGGAGCTGTTTTTT	CASSPPRQNTGELFF
TRBJ2-1	-	TRBV21-1	-	TGTGCCAGCAGCCCTCCGGAGCGGGGTTACAATGAGCAGTTCTTC	CASSPPERGYNEQFF
TRBJ1-3	-	TRBV30	-	TGTGCCTGGAGTGTACCCCACCTAAGGGGACCCACCATATATTTT	CAWSVPHLRGPTIYF
TRBJ1-2	-	TRBV6-6	-	TGTGCCGGGGGGGATTATGGCTACACCTTC	CAGGDYGYTF
TRBJ2-7	TRBD2	TRBV6-5	-	TGTGCCAGCAGTTACTCGGCGGGGGGGCGCTACGAGCAGTACTTC	CASSYSAGGRYEQYF
TRBJ2-7	TRBD2	TRBV11-3	once	TGTGCCAGCAGCCGGACTAGCGGGAGATACGAGCAGTACTTC	CASSRTSGRYEQYF
TRBJ1-1	-	TRBV5-6	-	TGTGCCAGCAGCTTGTACCCGGAGAACACTGAAGCTTTCTTT	CASSLYPENTEAFF